This T cell receptor (beta chain) was captured in a study of OX40 agonist ivuxolimab in advanced cancers. The study, taken as a whole, reports: Expanded clones were, on average, more numerous among CD8+ T cells than CD4+. Low levels of normalized T-cell clonal expansion also appeared in some nonresponders.

Only in-frame clones appear in the TCRdb table, and some are missing; sequencing was by immunoSEQ multiplex PCR. Of about 69,000 clones in the sample, around 87% are singletons; the top ten hold 2.5% to 3%. Details on this clone: The antigen is unknown.

The sample consisted of CD4+ or CD8+ T cells sorted from blood, taken in a trial of the OX40 agonist ivuxolimab. This receptor was obtained from an adult with an advanced solid tumor such as melanoma, head and neck, liver or kidney cancer.

CDR3 amino acids: CASSKGAGAGNQPQHF. The CDR3 bases are TGTGCCAGCTCGAAGGGTGCGGGGGCTGGGAATCAGCCCCAGCATTTT. The rearrangement joins TRBV6-4 to TRBJ1-5; tentative D call: TRBD1 (6 bases). The V end was cut by 8 bases, the J end by 4 bases, with 21 bases between. The CDR3 loop spans 16 amino acids. Germline CDR1 is MRHNA and CDR2 is SNTAGT.